This passage covers 24 T cell receptor beta chains from one sample sequenced in a study of T cells after posttransplantation cyclophosphamide. Clones were read by immunoSEQ multiplex PCR, and TCRdb kept only the in-frame ones, dropping some. Here the sample spans about 52,000 clones, more than 70% being singletons. The sequencing sample was made of PBMCs. The origin of the receptors is a man in his thirties or forties with a blood cancer, CMV-positive, and with a related stem cell donor.

The rearrangement joins TRBV7-2 to TRBJ2-7; D is perhaps TRBD2 (6 bases). The V end lost 6 bases, the J end lost 0 bases, and 15 bases lay between the germline ends. CDR3 length: 15 amino acids. CDR1 and CDR2 (germline): SGHTA, FQGNSA. The CDR3 DNA sequence: TGTGCCAGCAGACCCTATAGCGGAAACTCCTACGAGCAGTACTTC. This sequence encodes CASRPYSGNSYEQYF.

The V and J genes are TRBV7-2 and TRBJ1-1; D might be TRBD1 (6 bases). The length of the CDR3 is 15 residues. Trimming cost V 1 base and J 4 bases, with 13 bases left between them. Germline CDR1 reads SGHTA; CDR2 reads FQGNSA. The CDR3 DNA follows: TGTGCCAGCAGCTTAGAGAGGACAGCATCCACTGAAGCTTTCTTT. The encoded protein is CASSLERTASTEAFF.

The chain recombines TRBV11-3 with TRBJ2-2; 7 positions agree with TRBD1. CDR3 length: 15 residues. The V gene end was trimmed by 5 bases and the J gene end by 0 bases; junction bases not matched to a gene: 3. Germline V gene sequence: CDR1 SGHNT, CDR2 YENEEA. The CDR3 loop is CASSPGTANTGELFF. CDR3 coding DNA: TGTGCCAGCAGCCCCGGGACAGCGAACACCGGGGAGCTGTTTTTT. Complete variable domain (other parts from reference TRBV11-3 and TRBJ2-2): EAGVVQSPRYKIIEKKQPVAFWCNPISGHNTLYWYLQNLGQGPELLIRYENEEAVDDSQLPKDRFSAERLKGVDSTLKIQPAELGDSAVYLCASSPGTANTGELFFGEGSRLTVL.

The CDR3 DNA reads TGTGCCAGTGATTACCTAGCAGGCGATACGCAGTATTTT. Translating it yields CASDYLAGDTQYF. The chain combines TRBV7-9 with TRBJ2-3, with a tentative D call TRBD2 (5 bases). The CDR3 has 13 residues. Germline V gene lookup returns CDR1 SEHNR and CDR2 FQNEAQ (reference sequence). Trimming cost V 9 bases and J 6 bases, with 16 bases left between them.

V and J are TRBV5-1 and TRBJ2-5, with 7 bases identical to TRBD1. CDR3 length: 13 residues. After removal of 7 bases from V and 5 bases from J, the junction contained 8 bases not matched to a gene. Germline assignment: CDR1 SGHRS and CDR2 YFSETQ. The CDR3 is CASYDDRAETQYF. CDR3 bases: TGCGCCAGCTATGACGACAGGGCGGAGACCCAGTACTTC.

This chain connects TRBV28 to TRBJ2-7, with a weak D call TRBD1 (7 bases). Germline V CDR1 and CDR2: MDHEN, SYDVKM. CDR3 length equals 13 residues. The CDR3 nucleotides read TGTGCTCATCGGGGCCAGGGGGGCTACGAGCAGTACTTC. It specifies CAHRGQGGYEQYF.

The chain recombines TRBV5-1 with TRBJ1-3; TRBD1 matches 11 bases. V was clipped by 6 bases and J by 2 bases; unmatched bases: 7. Germline V CDR1 and CDR2: SGHRS, YFSETQ. CDR3 length: 16 residues. CDR3 sequence: CASTSGTGGTGNTIYF. The CDR3 DNA sequence: TGCGCCAGCACCTCCGGGACAGGGGGTACTGGAAACACCATATATTTT.

This clone was detected once. The chain employs TRBV28 and TRBJ2-7, with 10 bases matching TRBD1. The junction had 10 bases not matched to a gene; V was cut back by 4 bases and J by 4 bases. CDR1 and CDR2 from the germline V gene are MDHEN and SYDVKM. The CDR3 contains 16 residues. CDR3 in amino acids: CASSSPGGDRGYEQYF. CDR3 sequence (DNA): TGTGCCAGCAGTTCCCCTGGAGGGGACAGGGGTTACGAGCAGTACTTC.

As concerns this clone: The junction departs from germline at one end; a sequencing error may be responsible. The chain combines TRBV7-9 with TRBJ2-7; TRBD2 might be the D (5 bases). Germline V gene data show CDR1 as SEHNR and CDR2 as FQNEAQ (reference sequence). The CDR3 is 13 amino acids. The CDR3 coding sequence is TGCGCCAGCAGCCCCGAGGGATCCTACGAGCAGTACTTC. This sequence encodes CASSPEGSYEQYF.

The V and J genes are TRBV4-1 and TRBJ2-2; D remains unclear. The CDR3 consists of 13 residues. With 0 bases removed from V and 5 bases from J, the gap between germline ends came to 4 bases. CDR1 and CDR2 from the germline V gene are MGHRA and YSYEKL. The CDR3 loop reads CASSQDGTGELFF. The CDR3 bases are TGCGCCAGCAGCCAAGACGGGACCGGGGAGCTGTTTTTT.

This chain joins TRBV6-5 and TRBJ1-3; possibly TRBD1 for D (5 bases). CDR3 size: 14 residues. The V gene's germline CDR1 is MNHEY and CDR2 SVGAGI. V was cut by 5 bases and J by 1 base, with 9 bases left in between. The CDR3: CASSGGGSGNTIYF. The CDR3 DNA reads TGTGCCAGCAGTGGCGGGGGGTCTGGAAACACCATATATTTT.

CDR3: CASSLKPQGAYEQYF. The CDR3 coding sequence is TGTGCCAGCAGCTTGAAGCCTCAGGGGGCCTACGAGCAGTACTTC. The V and J genes are TRBV5-6 and TRBJ2-7; 7 nucleotides line up with TRBD1. This CDR3 comprises 15 residues. With 1 base clipped from V and 2 bases from J, the junction kept 6 bases outside the gene matches. Per germline, CDR1 SGHDT and CDR2 YYEEEE. Full variable domain (rest looked up from reference TRBV5-6 and TRBJ2-7): DAGVTQSPTHLIKTRGQQVTLRCSPKSGHDTVSWYQQALGQGPQFIFQYYEEEERQRGNFPDRFSGHQFPNYSSELNVNALLLGDSALYLCASSLKPQGAYEQYFGPGTRLTVT.

J is TRBJ1-2 and V is TRBV11-2; TRBD1 matches 9 bases. The CDR3 extends over 14 amino acids. V lost 1 base, J lost 9 bases, and 6 bases stayed unmatched. In germline, CDR1 is SGHAT, CDR2 FQNNGV. The CDR3 is CASSLVTQGASYTF. The CDR3 DNA follows: TGTGCCAGCAGCTTAGTCACACAGGGGGCGAGCTACACCTTC.

As concerns this clone: Other DNA variants within this sample encode the same CDR3. The chain is built from TRBV27 and TRBJ2-7; D is possibly TRBD1 (6 bases). This CDR3 is built from 13 residues. CDR1 and CDR2 (germline): MNHEY, SMNVEV (reference sequence). Trimming removed 0 bases from V and 3 bases from J, with 6 bases in between. In DNA, the CDR3 is TGTGCCAGCAGTTTATCAGGGGGCTACGAGCAGTACTTC. Translation gives CASSLSGGYEQYF.

V and J are TRBV7-3 and TRBJ2-7, with 7 bases that match TRBD2. The CDR3 extends over 15 amino acids. V was pared by 2 bases and J by 5 bases, with 9 bases of the junction left unmatched. Germline V gene data show CDR1 as SGHTA and CDR2 as FQGTGA. CDR3 loop: CASSLGGVGIDEQYF. The CDR3 nucleotides are TGTGCCAGCAGCTTAGGGGGGGTCGGTATCGACGAGCAGTACTTC.

The chain is built from TRBV7-2 and TRBJ1-1; 10 positions match TRBD1. Germline CDR1 and CDR2: SGHTA and FQGNSA. This CDR3 comprises 16 residues. V shed 5 bases and J 1 base; nucleotides not matched to a gene: 7. CDR3 in amino acids: CASSNRDRGGNTEAFF. Written as DNA, the CDR3 is TGTGCCAGCAGCAACCGGGACAGGGGAGGGAACACTGAAGCTTTCTTT.

The chain has TRBV5-5 and TRBJ2-7; D perhaps matches TRBD1 (6 bases). With 1 base removed from V and 5 bases from J, the gap between germline ends came to 16 bases. The CDR3 extends over 15 amino acids. From germline, CDR1 is SGHKS and CDR2 YYEKEE (reference sequence). The CDR3 DNA reads as TGTGCCAGCAGCTTGATGGGCAGGGGTGGGGACGAGCAGTACTTC. It translates to CASSLMGRGGDEQYF.

This clone was picked up one time. The gene calls are TRBV10-2 and TRBJ2-7, with 9 bases identical to TRBD1. Germline CDR1 reads WSHSY; CDR2 reads SAAADI. The length of the CDR3 is 13 residues. After removal of 6 bases from V and 6 bases from J, the junction contained 6 bases not matched to a gene. The DNA for the CDR3 is TGCGCCAGCAGCTGGACAGGGGTCAGCGAGCAGTACTTC. Its translation: CASSWTGVSEQYF.

This chain links TRBV5-1 with TRBJ2-1; 10 nucleotides agree with TRBD1. The CDR3 spans 16 residues. Germline CDR1 is SGHRS and CDR2 is YFSETQ. V shed 3 bases, J shed 4 bases, and the junction held 7 bases outside the gene matches. The CDR3 coding sequence is TGCGCCAGCAGCTCTCAGACAGGGGGCCTGTACAATGAGCAGTTCTTC. Protein: CASSSQTGGLYNEQFF.

The J gene is TRBJ2-7, the V gene TRBV14, with D perhaps matching TRBD2 (6 bases). V was clipped by 1 base and J by 2 bases, with 12 bases between them. Germline CDR1 SGHDN, CDR2 FVKESK. The CDR3 spans 15 residues. The CDR3 region has the DNA TGTGCCAGCAGCCAAGGTCCGGGGGAGGCCTACGAGCAGTACTTC. Its protein is CASSQGPGEAYEQYF. Full variable domain (rest looked up from reference TRBV14 and TRBJ2-7): EAGVTQFPSHSVIEKGQTVTLRCDPISGHDNLYWYRRVMGKEIKFLLHFVKESKQDESGMPNNRFLAERTGGTYSTLKVQPAELEDSGVYFCASSQGPGEAYEQYFGPGTRLTVT.

The chain recombines TRBV6-5 with TRBJ1-2, with no clear D. Germline values: CDR1 MNHEY, CDR2 SVGAGI. The CDR3 extends over 12 amino acids. The V gene lost 2 bases and the J gene lost 9 bases, with 10 bases spanning the gap. CDR3 region: CASSYNKKSYTF. The CDR3, as DNA: TGTGCCAGCAGTTACAACAAAAAAAGCTACACCTTC.

This chain links TRBV14 with TRBJ2-7; maybe TRBD1 (6 bases). Germline-derived CDR1 and CDR2 are SGHDN and FVKESK. The CDR3 is 16 residues long. Trimming stripped 3 bases from V and 3 bases from J, with 18 bases between. CDR3 residues: CASSHDALQGRYEQYF. CDR3 in DNA: TGTGCCAGCAGCCACGATGCGTTACAGGGTCGCTACGAGCAGTACTTC.

The V gene is TRBV19, the J gene TRBJ2-7, with 10 bases fitting TRBD1. The length of the CDR3 is 14 residues. V lost 9 bases, J lost 2 bases, and 7 bases stayed unmatched. The germline V gene encodes CDR1 LNHDA and CDR2 SQIVND (reference sequence). CDR3 region: CASGRQGATYEQYF. Here the CDR3 DNA reads TGTGCCAGCGGGCGACAGGGGGCCACCTACGAGCAGTACTTC.

The rearrangement joins TRBV28 to TRBJ1-5; 7 nucleotides match TRBD1. Germline V gene sequence: CDR1 MDHEN, CDR2 SYDVKM. The V and J ends lost 4 bases and 3 bases, in that order; junction bases with no gene match: 6. This CDR3 region has 15 residues. CDR3 sequence: CASSYYGTVNQPQHF. The CDR3 bases are TGTGCCAGCAGTTATTACGGGACAGTCAATCAGCCCCAGCATTTT.